This record looks at one T cell receptor (beta chain) sequence and its context. The antigen remains undetermined. TCRdb analysed the 5' RACE reads with MiXCR anew, one entry per CDR3 protein. There are approximately 490,000 distinct CDR3 sequences in the sample; 20% occur only once, and roughly an eighth lies in the top ten. These data are taken from a study of T-cell memory formation after mild COVID-19. Study-wide points: Mainly CM and EM harbored the contracting CD4+ clones; mainly EMRA harbored the CD8+ ones.

Sequenced: PBMCs or a T cell subset sorted from them (not recorded which). This receptor was taken from an adult woman who had mild COVID-19 (a few samples of this study predate the infection). Cell type and time point are not known.

The CDR3 DNA reads TGTGCCAGCAGCCCGAGCACAGGGGCTCAAGAGACCCAGTACTTC. The encoded protein is CASSPSTGAQETQYF. J is TRBJ2-5 and V is TRBV5-4, with 7 positions matching TRBD1. Germline CDR1 reads SGHNT; CDR2 reads YYREEE (reference sequence). J was trimmed by 2 bases and V by 4 bases; bases with no gene match: 8. CDR3 size: 15 residues.